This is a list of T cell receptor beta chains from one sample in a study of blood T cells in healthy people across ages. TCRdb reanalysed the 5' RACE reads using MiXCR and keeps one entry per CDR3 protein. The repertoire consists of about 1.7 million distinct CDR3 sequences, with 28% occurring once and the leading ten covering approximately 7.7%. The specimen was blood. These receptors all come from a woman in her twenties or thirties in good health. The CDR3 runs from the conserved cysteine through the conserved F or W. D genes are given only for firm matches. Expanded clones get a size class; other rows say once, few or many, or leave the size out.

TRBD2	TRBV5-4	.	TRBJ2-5	TGTGCCAGCAGCTTGAATAGCGGGAGTCGCCATGAGCAGTACTTC	CASSLNSGSRHEQYF
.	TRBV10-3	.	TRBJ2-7	TGTGCCATCAGTGAGGGGAGGAGAGGCTACGAGCAGTACTTC	CAISEGRRGYEQYF
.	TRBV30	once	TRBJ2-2	TGTGCCTGGAGGGGGGCGAAGGCCGGGGAGCTGTTTTTT	CAWRGAKAGELFF
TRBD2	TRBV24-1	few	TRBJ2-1	TGTGCCACCAGTCGCTCGGACGGGGGGACCTACAATGAGCAGTTCTTC	CATSRSDGGTYNEQFF
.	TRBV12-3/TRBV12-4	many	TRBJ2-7	TGTGCCAGCAGTTCGGGTGACGCGAGCGGTTACGAGCAGTACTTC	CASSSGDASGYEQYF
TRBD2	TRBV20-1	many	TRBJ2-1	TGCAGTGCTTCCGCCCCTAGCGGGAGAATGAATGAGCAGTTCTTC	CSASAPSGRMNEQFF
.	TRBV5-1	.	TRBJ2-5	TGCGCCGGCAGCTCCGGGACTCCGAGGCAAGAGACCCAGTACTTC	CAGSSGTPRQETQYF
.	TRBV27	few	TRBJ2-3	TGTGCCAAAAATGACAGGCGCACTAGCACAGATACGCAGTATTTT	CAKNDRRTSTDTQYF
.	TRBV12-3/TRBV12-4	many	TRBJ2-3	TGTGCCAGCAGCGCAACGGGAGATACGCAGTATTTT	CASSATGDTQYF
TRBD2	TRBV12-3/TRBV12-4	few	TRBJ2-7	TGTGCCAGCAGTTCGCGGGAGGGCCTCACCTACGAGCAGTACTTC	CASSSREGLTYEQYF
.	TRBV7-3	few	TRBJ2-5	TGTGCCAGCAGCTTATCCCAGAACCGAGAGACCCAGTACTTC	CASSLSQNRETQYF
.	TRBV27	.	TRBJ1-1	TGTGCCAGCAACCTAAGTGGGGGGCTGAACACTGAAGCTTTCTTT	CASNLSGGLNTEAFF
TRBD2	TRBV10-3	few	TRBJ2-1	TGTGCCATCAGTGAGGTTAGGCTAGCGGGAAACAATGAGCAGTTCTTC	CAISEVRLAGNNEQFF
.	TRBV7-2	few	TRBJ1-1	TGTGCCAGCAGCTCCCCCGGGGGGCCGGCTTTCTTT	CASSSPGGPAFF
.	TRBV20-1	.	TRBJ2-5	TGCAGTGGGAGATCCTACCAAGAGACCCAGTACTTC	CSGRSYQETQYF
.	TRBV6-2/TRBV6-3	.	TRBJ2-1	TGTGCCAGCAGTTACCCCGGACAGAAAACCTACAATGAGCAGTTCTTC	CASSYPGQKTYNEQFF
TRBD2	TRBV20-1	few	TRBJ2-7	TGCAGTGCTAGAGCTACGACTAGCGCCTCCTACGAGCAGTACTTC	CSARATTSASYEQYF
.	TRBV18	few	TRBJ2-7	TGTGCCAGCTCACCACCGGTATCCTACAATGAGCAGTACTTC	CASSPPVSYNEQYF
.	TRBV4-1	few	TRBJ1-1	TGCGCCAGCAGCAACGGGGGGTCGAACACTGAAGCTTTCTTT	CASSNGGSNTEAFF
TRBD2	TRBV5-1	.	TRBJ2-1	TGCGCCAGCAGCTCGGGATTGGGAGCGGGGGGCGACAATGAGCAGTTCTTC	CASSSGLGAGGDNEQFF
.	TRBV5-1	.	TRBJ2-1	TGCGCCAGCAGCCCCATGTGGGAGAAAGCTCTCAATGAGCAGTTCTTC	CASSPMWEKALNEQFF
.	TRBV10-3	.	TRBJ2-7	TGTGCCATCAGTGAGTCTGAGAACTACGAGCAGTACTTC	CAISESENYEQYF
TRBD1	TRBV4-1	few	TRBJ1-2	TGCGCCAGCAGCCAAGTTACAGGGGCCTATGGCTACACCTTC	CASSQVTGAYGYTF
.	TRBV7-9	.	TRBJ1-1	TGTGCCAGCGGTATTCGGGGGGGCACTGAAGCTTTCTTT	CASGIRGGTEAFF
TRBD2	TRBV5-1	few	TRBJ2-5	TGCGCCAGCAGCTTGGTTGACCCCGGGGGGGAGACCCAGTACTTC	CASSLVDPGGETQYF
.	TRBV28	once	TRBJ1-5	TGTGCCAGCAGTTTTGACGGGGGCGGTTGGAGCAATCAGCCCCAGCATTTT	CASSFDGGGWSNQPQHF
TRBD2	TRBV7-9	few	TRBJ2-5	TGTGCCAGCAGCGTACTAGCGGGGAGCGAGACCCAGTACTTC	CASSVLAGSETQYF
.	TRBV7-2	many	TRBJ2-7	TGTGCCAGCAGCTTAGAGGAAAGTGAACTCCCCCCCTACGAGCAGTACTTC	CASSLEESELPPYEQYF
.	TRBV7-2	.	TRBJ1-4	TGTGCCAGCAGCTTAGGCAGGGTGTCTGAAAAACTGTTTTTT	CASSLGRVSEKLFF
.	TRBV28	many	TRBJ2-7	TGTGCCAGCAGTTTAGTACTGTCTTACGACGAGCAGTACTTC	CASSLVLSYDEQYF
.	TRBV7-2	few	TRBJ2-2	TGTGCCAGCAGCTCTGCGCCGGGGGGCGCCGGGGAGCTGTTTTTT	CASSSAPGGAGELFF
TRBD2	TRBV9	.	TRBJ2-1	TGTGCCAGCAGCGCGGGACTAGCGGGGTCCAATGAGCAGTTCTTC	CASSAGLAGSNEQFF
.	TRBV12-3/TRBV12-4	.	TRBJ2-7	TGTGCCAGCACTAACGTCAGGGTGGGGGAGCAGTACTTC	CASTNVRVGEQYF
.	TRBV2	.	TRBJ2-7	TGTGCCAGCAGTGAAAGTGCGACTGGGAGCTCCTACGAGCAGTACTTC	CASSESATGSSYEQYF
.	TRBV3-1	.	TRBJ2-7	TGTGCCAGCAGCCAAGAACTACAGGGTAGGAACGAGCAGTACTTC	CASSQELQGRNEQYF
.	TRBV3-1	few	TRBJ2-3	TGTGCCAGCAGCCAAGATTTGCGGGGGCTGGGAGATACGCAGTATTTT	CASSQDLRGLGDTQYF
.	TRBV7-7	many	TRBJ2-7	TGTGCCAGCACAGCGCCTAGCGACCCCTACGAGCAGTACTTC	CASTAPSDPYEQYF
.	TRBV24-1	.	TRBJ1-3	TGTGCCACCAGTGATGTCTCTGGAAACACCATATATTTT	CATSDVSGNTIYF
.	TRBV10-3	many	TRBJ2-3	TGTGCCATCAGAGATTCGGGCAGTTCCACAGATACGCAGTATTTT	CAIRDSGSSTDTQYF
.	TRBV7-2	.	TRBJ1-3	TGTGCCAGCAGCTTAAGTGGGCGTACTGGAAACACCATATATTTT	CASSLSGRTGNTIYF
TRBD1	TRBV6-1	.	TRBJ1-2	TGTGCCAGCAGACCCGGACAGGCCCTCGGAGGCTACACCTTC	CASRPGQALGGYTF
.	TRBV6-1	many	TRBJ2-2	TGTGCCAGCAGTGAAGCGCTAGTCGGGGGCGCGAACACCGGGGAGCTGTTTTTT	CASSEALVGGANTGELFF
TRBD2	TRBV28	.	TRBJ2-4	TGTGCCAGCAGTGTAATTGCTAGCGGGGGAGGTGAGCAGTACTTC	CASSVIASGGGEQYF
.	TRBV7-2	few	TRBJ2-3	TGTGCCAGCAGCTTAACTCCCTCTCATACGCAGTATTTT	CASSLTPSHTQYF
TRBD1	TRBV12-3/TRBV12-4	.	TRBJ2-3	TGTGCCAGCAGTCAGACAGGGGGGGACAGCACAGATACGCAGTATTTT	CASSQTGGDSTDTQYF
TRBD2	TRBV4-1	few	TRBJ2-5	TGCGCCAGCAGCCCGACTAGCGGGGGCATACAAGAGACCCAGTACTTC	CASSPTSGGIQETQYF
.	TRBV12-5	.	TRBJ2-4	TGTGCTAGTGGTCACCGACTAGTGGGGGTGTGGGAGCAGTACTTC	CASGHRLVGVWEQYF
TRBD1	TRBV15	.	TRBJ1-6	TGTGCCACCAGCAGCAGGACAGGCGCAGGTTCACCCCTCCACTTT	CATSSRTGAGSPLHF
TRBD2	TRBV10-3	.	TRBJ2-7	TGTGCCATCAGGCCGAATAGCGGGAATTACGAGCAGTACTTC	CAIRPNSGNYEQYF
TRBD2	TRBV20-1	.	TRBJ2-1	TGCAGTGCTTCGCAGCGGGAGGGCCGGAATGGGCAGTTCTTC	CSASQREGRNGQFF
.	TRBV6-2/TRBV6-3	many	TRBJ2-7	TGTGCCAGCAGTTCAACAGGGATTGAGCAGTACTTC	CASSSTGIEQYF
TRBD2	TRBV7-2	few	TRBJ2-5	TGTGCCAGCAGCTTCCCCCGGACTAGGAAAGAGACCCAGTACTTC	CASSFPRTRKETQYF
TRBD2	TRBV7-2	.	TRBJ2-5	TGTGCCAGCAGGTCCGGGACGGGGGGAATGGAGACCCAGTACTTC	CASRSGTGGMETQYF